The rows below give T cell receptor beta chains drawn from one sample of a study of cytomegalovirus exposure and HLA in healthy donors. TCRdb's copy holds only in-frame clones and misses some; the assay was immunoSEQ multiplex PCR. The sample carries approximately 130,000 clones, under 75% recorded once. Sequenced: PBMCs. The receptors here all came from a woman between 40 and 50 years old in good health and CMV-seronegative. Both conserved end residues are part of each CDR3. Each record gives: D gene, CDR3 length, clone size, V gene, J gene, CDR3 protein, CDR3 DNA. A D gene is named only where the DNA matches it firmly. For some rows the clone size is stated as once, few or many, or as a class when expanded; others skip it.

d_gene: TRBD2; len: 17; abundance: -; v_gene: TRBV4-2; j_gene: TRBJ2-7; CDR3aa: CASSQEGLAGDPYEQYF; CDR3nt: TGTGCCAGCAGCCAAGAAGGACTAGCGGGGGACCCCTACGAGCAGTACTTC
d_gene: -; len: 15; abundance: -; v_gene: TRBV6-1; j_gene: TRBJ1-3; CDR3aa: CASSPDLPSGNTIYF; CDR3nt: TGTGCCAGCAGTCCGGACTTACCCTCTGGAAACACCATATATTTT
d_gene: -; len: 14; abundance: -; v_gene: TRBV30; j_gene: TRBJ2-1; CDR3aa: CAWSGLRVRNEQFF; CDR3nt: TGTGCCTGGAGCGGGCTGAGGGTACGCAATGAGCAGTTCTTC
d_gene: -; len: 15; abundance: -; v_gene: TRBV29-1; j_gene: TRBJ1-2; CDR3aa: CSVEAYGGATFGYTF; CDR3nt: TGCAGCGTTGAAGCCTACGGCGGCGCGACCTTTGGCTACACCTTC
d_gene: TRBD2; len: 22; abundance: many; v_gene: TRBV7-6; j_gene: TRBJ2-2; CDR3aa: CASSPRRTDLGLLAGNTGELFF; CDR3nt: TGTGCCAGCAGCCCTCGACGGACCGACCTCGGACTACTAGCGGGGAACACCGGGGAGCTGTTTTTT
d_gene: TRBD1; len: 14; abundance: few; v_gene: TRBV11-2; j_gene: TRBJ1-4; CDR3aa: CASSTDRGSEKLFF; CDR3nt: TGTGCCAGCAGCACGGACAGGGGATCTGAAAAACTGTTTTTT
d_gene: TRBD1; len: 17; abundance: -; v_gene: TRBV5-4; j_gene: TRBJ2-2; CDR3aa: CASRINTGGGDTGELFF; CDR3nt: TGTGCCAGCAGGATAAACACAGGGGGTGGAGACACCGGGGAGCTGTTTTTT
d_gene: TRBD1; len: 15; abundance: -; v_gene: TRBV6-5; j_gene: TRBJ1-2; CDR3aa: CASSYSGTGGYGYTF; CDR3nt: TGTGCCAGCAGTTACTCCGGGACAGGGGGCTATGGCTACACCTTC
d_gene: TRBD1; len: 14; abundance: -; v_gene: TRBV5-1; j_gene: TRBJ2-5; CDR3aa: CASIDGQGQETQYF; CDR3nt: TGCGCCAGCATCGACGGACAGGGCCAAGAGACCCAGTACTTC
d_gene: TRBD2; len: 15; abundance: -; v_gene: TRBV19; j_gene: TRBJ2-5; CDR3aa: CASTGTSGIGETQYF; CDR3nt: TGTGCCAGTACCGGGACTAGCGGGATTGGAGAGACCCAGTACTTC
d_gene: -; len: 15; abundance: -; v_gene: TRBV7-2; j_gene: TRBJ2-7; CDR3aa: CASSLRLEESYEQYF; CDR3nt: TGTGCCAGCAGCTTAAGACTAGAGGAATCCTACGAGCAGTACTTC
d_gene: -; len: 14; abundance: -; v_gene: TRBV9; j_gene: TRBJ2-3; CDR3aa: CASSVDQSGDTQYF; CDR3nt: TGTGCCAGCAGCGTAGACCAATCAGGAGATACGCAGTATTTT
d_gene: -; len: 14; abundance: -; v_gene: TRBV19; j_gene: TRBJ1-5; CDR3aa: CASSILTPGETQHF; CDR3nt: TGTGCCAGTAGTATCCTTACCCCAGGGGAAACCCAGCATTTT
d_gene: -; len: 16; abundance: -; v_gene: TRBV6-5; j_gene: TRBJ1-4; CDR3aa: CASSSGYQGPNEKLFF; CDR3nt: TGTGCCAGCAGTTCAGGATATCAGGGTCCTAATGAAAAACTGTTTTTT
d_gene: -; len: 15; abundance: -; v_gene: TRBV19; j_gene: TRBJ1-2; CDR3aa: CASSPRARRGYGYTF; CDR3nt: TGTGCCAGTAGTCCTAGGGCTAGGAGGGGCTATGGCTACACCTTC
d_gene: TRBD2; len: 15; abundance: few; v_gene: TRBV11-2; j_gene: TRBJ2-2; CDR3aa: CASSFFKAGTGELFF; CDR3nt: TGTGCCAGCAGCTTCTTTAAAGCGGGAACCGGGGAGCTGTTTTTT
d_gene: -; len: 13; abundance: -; v_gene: TRBV5-1; j_gene: TRBJ2-2; CDR3aa: CASNGGNTGELFF; CDR3nt: TGCGCCAGCAACGGGGGGAACACCGGGGAGCTGTTTTTT
d_gene: TRBD1; len: 12; abundance: few; v_gene: TRBV10-3; j_gene: TRBJ1-1; CDR3aa: CAISLDRTEAFF; CDR3nt: TGTGCCATCAGCTTGGACAGGACTGAAGCTTTCTTT
d_gene: -; len: 15; abundance: -; v_gene: TRBV2; j_gene: TRBJ2-4; CDR3aa: CASSDGSVTKNIQYF; CDR3nt: TGTGCCAGCAGTGACGGTTCTGTGACCAAAAACATTCAGTACTTC
d_gene: -; len: 13; abundance: -; v_gene: TRBV14; j_gene: TRBJ1-2; CDR3aa: CASSQKDSYGYTF; CDR3nt: TGTGCCAGCAGCCAAAAGGACAGCTATGGCTACACCTTC
d_gene: TRBD2; len: 14; abundance: -; v_gene: TRBV30; j_gene: TRBJ2-7; CDR3aa: CAWRPAGGPYEQYF; CDR3nt: TGTGCCTGGAGACCGGCGGGAGGCCCATACGAGCAGTACTTC
d_gene: -; len: 15; abundance: few; v_gene: TRBV18; j_gene: TRBJ1-4; CDR3aa: CASSRLQGTNEKLFF; CDR3nt: TGTGCCAGCTCACGACTACAGGGCACTAATGAAAAACTGTTTTTT
d_gene: TRBD1; len: 15; abundance: few; v_gene: TRBV2; j_gene: TRBJ1-5; CDR3aa: CASSEGQGLYQPQHF; CDR3nt: TGTGCCAGCAGTGAGGGACAGGGGCTTTATCAGCCCCAGCATTTT
d_gene: -; len: 16; abundance: -; v_gene: TRBV21-1; j_gene: TRBJ1-5; CDR3aa: CASSCWDSYSNQPQHF; CDR3nt: TGTGCCAGCAGTTGCTGGGACAGTTATAGCAATCAGCCCCAGCATTTT
d_gene: TRBD1; len: 17; abundance: -; v_gene: TRBV4-1; j_gene: TRBJ2-2; CDR3aa: CASSTPSEGGNTGELFF; CDR3nt: TGCGCCAGCAGTACTCCTTCCGAAGGGGGCAACACCGGGGAGCTGTTTTTT
d_gene: TRBD1; len: 15; abundance: -; v_gene: TRBV10-3; j_gene: TRBJ1-4; CDR3aa: CAIKKTGAENEKLFF; CDR3nt: TGTGCCATTAAGAAGACAGGGGCCGAAAATGAAAAACTGTTTTTT
d_gene: TRBD1; len: 16; abundance: -; v_gene: TRBV4-2; j_gene: TRBJ1-2; CDR3aa: CASSQDQGTGGGGYTF; CDR3nt: TGTGCCAGCAGCCAAGATCAGGGGACAGGGGGGGGAGGCTACACCTTC
d_gene: -; len: 17; abundance: -; v_gene: TRBV5-1; j_gene: TRBJ1-4; CDR3aa: CASSLGGVGQHNEKLFF; CDR3nt: TGCGCCAGCAGCTTAGGCGGGGTCGGGCAGCATAATGAAAAACTGTTTTTT
d_gene: -; len: 12; abundance: -; v_gene: TRBV7-6; j_gene: TRBJ2-5; CDR3aa: CASSLNRETQYF; CDR3nt: TGTGCCAGCAGCTTAAATAGAGAGACCCAGTACTTC